This T cell receptor (beta chain) was sequenced during a study of blood T cell repertoires in COVID-19. Looking at the study overall: Acute-phase and convalescent COVID-19 samples originated in the United States, Italy and Spain. T cells, B-cell-depleted T cells, or PBMCs provided the cDNA or gDNA that served as material.

The CDR3 sequence is 17 residues long. After removal of 4 bases from V and 3 bases from J, the junction contained 14 bases not matched to a gene. Germline CDR1 SGHDT, CDR2 YYEEEE. Sequencing used immunoSEQ multiplex PCR; TCRdb keeps in-frame clones, though not all of them. This table has approximately 290,000 clones, roughly 90% appearing once. The rearrangement joins TRBV5-6 to TRBJ1-2; TRBD1 aligns across 8 bases. Source material: peripheral blood. The receptor comes from a man aged 30-40 years with acute or convalescent COVID-19. The CDR3 DNA reads TGTGCCAGCAGCCCGCGTTTGGGGACAGGATTCGACTATGGCTACACCTTC. Its protein product is CASSPRLGTGFDYGYTF. Full variable domain (remainder filled in from reference TRBV5-6 and TRBJ1-2): DAGVTQSPTHLIKTRGQQVTLRCSPKSGHDTVSWYQQALGQGPQFIFQYYEEEERQRGNFPDRFSGHQFPNYSSELNVNALLLGDSALYLCASSPRLGTGFDYGYTFGSGTRLTVV.